A single sample is the source of the 7 T cell receptor beta chains below, sequenced in a study of blood T cell repertoires in COVID-19 (dated by TCRdb to 2020 to 2022). Library preparation was by the immunoSEQ multiplex PCR assay. TCRdb limited this immuneACCESS table to in-frame rearrangements with V and J called. A share of clones is missing; checked studies link under half to unresolved V genes, and the rest is unexplained. This sample has roughly 96,000 clones in its table, and around 81% of those were observed once. Around 4% of the sample belongs to the ten largest clones. The sequenced material came from peripheral blood. All receptors derive from a man between 60 and 75 years old with acute or convalescent COVID-19.

Only a few counts were recorded for this clone. V and J are TRBV9 and TRBJ2-1; 7 nucleotides line up with TRBD2. Germline V CDR1 and CDR2: SGDLS, YYNGEE. CDR3 length: 15 amino acids. J gave up 3 bases and V 0 bases, and 3 bases lay outside the gene matches. CDR3 in amino acids: CASSVVGRGYNEQFF. CDR3 in DNA: TGTGCCAGCAGCGTAGTAGGGAGGGGCTACAATGAGCAGTTCTTC. Variable domain in full (rest from reference TRBV9 and TRBJ2-1): DSGVTQTPKHLITATGQRVTLRCSPRSGDLSVYWYQQSLDQGLQFLIQYYNGEERAKGNILERFSAQQFPDLHSELNLSSLELGDSALYFCASSVVGRGYNEQFFGPGTRLTVL.

The rearrangement uses TRBV9 and TRBJ1-1; no definite D call. Germline CDR1 and CDR2: SGDLS and YYNGEE. This CDR3 has 12 residues. V was trimmed by 3 bases and J by 10 bases, leaving 13 bases between them. The chain's CDR3 is CASSGDGGGAFF. Written as DNA, the CDR3 is TGTGCCAGCAGCGGAGATGGTGGTGGAGCTTTCTTT.

This chain joins TRBV10-3 and TRBJ2-1, with D hard to call. Germline-derived CDR1 and CDR2 are ENHRY and SYGVKD. The CDR3 sequence is 15 residues long. Trimming removed 6 bases at V and 5 bases at J, with 17 bases between. CDR3: CAISSPLKPNNEQFF. In nucleotides, the CDR3 is TGTGCCATCAGCTCCCCTCTTAAACCTAACAATGAGCAGTTCTTC.

This clone was detected only a few times. This sequence joins TRBV2 and TRBJ2-3; 8 bases match TRBD2. CDR1 SNHLY and CDR2 FYNNEI come from the germline V gene. The CDR3 is 14 residues long. The junction had 9 bases not matched to a gene; V was cut back by 6 bases and J by 7 bases. CDR3 sequence (DNA): TGTGCCAGCAGATACAGCGGGAGTGGGAATACGCAGTATTTT. Translated: CASRYSGSGNTQYF.

The rearrangement joins TRBV29-1 to TRBJ1-2; 7 positions match TRBD1. Germline CDR1 reads SQVTM; CDR2 reads ANQGSEA. The CDR3 consists of 16 residues. The V segment lost 4 bases and the J segment 4 bases; nucleotides outside the gene matches: 15. DNA of the CDR3: TGCAGCGTTGGGGGAAAAGAAGGGCCAGGGGGCTATGGCTACACCTTC. It specifies CSVGGKEGPGGYGYTF.

The rearrangement joins TRBV3-1 (or the pseudogene TRBV3-2) to TRBJ1-2, with 7 bases fitting TRBD1. The length of the CDR3 is 18 residues. Germline CDR1 and CDR2: LGHDT and YNNKEL (reference sequence). V lost 0 bases to trimming and J lost 9 bases; unmatched junction nucleotides: 19. CDR3 DNA: TGTGCCAGCAGCCAAGACCCCCCTTCCGGGACAGCCACGTCTCGCTACACCTTC. Its protein product is CASSQDPPSGTATSRYTF.

This rearrangement joins TRBV11-3 to TRBJ1-1, with TRBD1 as a possible D gene (5 bases). Germline CDR1 is SGHNT and CDR2 is YENEEA. V lost 3 bases to trimming and J lost 8 bases, with 13 bases between them. This CDR3 comprises 13 residues. CDR3 amino acids: CASSLEGTAEAFF. In DNA form, the CDR3 reads TGTGCCAGCAGCTTGGAGGGGACGGCGGAAGCTTTCTTT.